The present TCR beta chain was sequenced within a study of blood T cell repertoires in COVID-19 (TCRdb year 2020). Background for the entire study: The collaborator samples originated in the United States, Italy and Spain and spanned the acute and convalescent phases of COVID-19. The material from the prospective study consisted of cDNA or gDNA derived from T cells, B-cell-depleted T cells, or PBMCs. Subjects who had been exposed to COVID-19, were actively infected with it, or had recovered from it provided the deeply sampled blood TCRbeta repertoires that made up the dataset. The repertoires were released in a freely available public database intended as a resource for research on the immune response to SARS-CoV-2. The samples were drawn from two sources: the first 160 participants of the ongoing ImmuneRACE study, and over 1,000 subjects contributed by 6 global collaborators. A de-identified subject ID, COVID-19 status, age in years and sex were almost always included in the sample metadata. Where HLA class I and class II types were available, the types were taken from metadata supplied by the sample provider, not from assay-based typing. What the work shows at the level of the full study, not this receptor alone: The amount of clinical and demographic metadata varied by source and participant and was provided uncurated.

This clone was counted once. Its antigen remains unidentified. The sample holds no much larger clone one base away, and base qualities are not on file. Sequences SGHVS (CDR1) and FNYEAQ (CDR2) are obtained from the germline V gene. Its CDR3 holds 13 amino acids, cysteine through phenylalanine. Just the 39-base CDR3 DNA is kept, in frame starting at base 1. V is pared back by 1 base and J by 2 bases, with 5 bases lying between the germline termini. TCRbeta CDR3 regions were amplified from genomic DNA by means of the immunoSEQ Assay, a bias-controlled multiplex PCR. From the authors' description of their analysis: The number of nucleated cells in each sample was estimated by amplification of reference gene primers within the assay. Sequence reads were collapsed and filtered to measure the absolute abundance of every unique TCRbeta CDR3 rearrangement. For each sample, productive Simpson clonality was calculated as the square root of Simpson's diversity index over productive rearrangements. What TCRdb holds here is the immuneACCESS table cut down to in-frame rearrangements. Part of the clones is not present; checked against another copy, under half of the missing clones reflect an unresolved V gene, and the others are unexplained. Clone size and V and J calls were adopted from that table, with D and trimming inferred from the DNA. In all, the sample holds some 130,000 clones, and about 89% of those were seen once. The top ten clonotypes cover 11% of the sample.

At one collaborating source in Seattle, patients were enrolled during active infection and were followed longitudinally through the course of disease. Whole blood was collected in K2EDTA tubes by collaborating institutions according to the institutions' own protocols. Collaborator samples were shipped for TCRbeta analysis as frozen whole blood, isolated PBMCs, or DNA extracted from either sample type. This TCR was sampled from a woman in her sixties or seventies with COVID-19, enrolled during active disease. The V and J segments used are TRBV7-6 and TRBJ1-2; no D segment can be confidently identified. The sequenced material came from peripheral blood. The CDR3 corresponds to CASSLGENYGYTF. In nucleotides, the sequence is TGTGCCAGCAGCTTAGGAGAGAACTATGGCTACACCTTC.